Below are 2 T cell receptor beta chains sequenced from a single sample in a study of persistence of HIV-infected CD4 T cells. These TCRs' antigens remain unknown. Cells were stimulated with CMV-infected fibroblast lysates at approximately 10 ug/mL. Memory cells lacking CD40L and CD69 with high CD45RO were sorted. This was the immunoSEQ version 4 assay in survey mode. Sequencing was performed with immunoSEQ multiplex PCR; in TCRdb, only in-frame clones are kept and a portion is missing. The table lists under 60,000 clones, about 81% of them singletons, with around 3% in the top ten. Here the sequenced sample was CD4+ T cells sorted from PBMCs after roughly 18-hour stimulation, taken from a patient who received antiretroviral therapy. These receptors all come from an adult man with HIV who was CMV-seropositive.

This chain uses TRBV18 with TRBJ2-7, with D possibly matching TRBD1 (6 bases). With 3 bases removed from V and 6 bases from J, the gap between germline ends came to 18 bases. In germline, CDR1 is KGHSH, CDR2 LQKENI. This CDR3 is built from 15 residues. In DNA, the CDR3 is TGTGCCAGCTCACCCTGGGGAACAGGGCGCCGCGAGCAGTACTTC. The encoded protein is CASSPWGTGRREQYF. Full variable domain (outside the CDR3, taken from reference TRBV18 and TRBJ2-7): NAGVMQNPRHLVRRRGQEARLRCSPMKGHSHVYWYRQLPEEGLKFMVYLQKENIIDESGMPKERFSAEFPKEGPSILRIQQVVRGDSAAYFCASSPWGTGRREQYFGPGTRLTVT.

V usage is TRBV6-5 and J usage is TRBJ1-4; no clear D gene. Trimming shortened V by 6 bases and J by 4 bases, and 12 bases separated the two germline ends. The length of the CDR3 is 14 residues. Germline values: CDR1 MNHEY, CDR2 SVGAGI. The chain's CDR3 is CASSPWGNNEKLFF. The CDR3, as DNA: TGTGCCAGCAGCCCATGGGGAAATAATGAAAAACTGTTTTTT.